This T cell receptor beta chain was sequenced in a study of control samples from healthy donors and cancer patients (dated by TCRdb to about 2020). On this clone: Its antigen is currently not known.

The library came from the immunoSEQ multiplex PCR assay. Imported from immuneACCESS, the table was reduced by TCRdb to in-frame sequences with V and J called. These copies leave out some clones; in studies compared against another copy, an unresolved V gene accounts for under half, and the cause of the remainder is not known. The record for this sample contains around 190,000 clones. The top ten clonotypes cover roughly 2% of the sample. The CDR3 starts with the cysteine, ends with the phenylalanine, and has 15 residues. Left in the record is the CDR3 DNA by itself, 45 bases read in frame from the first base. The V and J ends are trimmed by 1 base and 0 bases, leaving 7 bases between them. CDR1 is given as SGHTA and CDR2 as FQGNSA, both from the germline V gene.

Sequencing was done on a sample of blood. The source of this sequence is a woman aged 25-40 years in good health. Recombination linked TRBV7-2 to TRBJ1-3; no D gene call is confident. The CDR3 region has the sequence CASSLVTISGNTIYF. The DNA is TGTGCCAGCAGCTTAGTGACAATCTCTGGAAACACCATATATTTT.